The TCR beta chain described here comes from a study of cytomegalovirus exposure and HLA in healthy donors. Remarks on this clone: Its target is not known.

Study-wide results and limits: Relative to equally common others, HLA-associated TCR beta chains showed greater clonal expansion in a later analysis. It was reported that TCR beta sequences correctly inferred the HLA-A and HLA-B alleles for most subjects. The likely origin of a cluster of highly shared sequence variants was a sequencing artifact. Later analysis identified about 17,000 TCR beta sequences associated with HLA alleles, using a false discovery rate threshold of 0.05.

The PCR had 60 Vbeta and 13 Jbeta primers. Profiled with immunoSEQ multiplex PCR; TCRdb holds only in-frame clones, not every one. In the table there are roughly 150,000 clones, roughly 70% of which are singletons. Losses at the gene ends were 6 bases for V and 4 bases for J; bases not matched to a gene: 5. The CDR3 runs to 14 residues. CDR1 and CDR2 from the germline V gene are SGHRS and YFSETQ. Sample: PBMCs. This clonotype was obtained from a human donor in good health. This chain connects TRBV5-1 to TRBJ2-1; 9 positions match TRBD1. The CDR3 loop reads CASTLGQGYNEQFF. In DNA, the CDR3 is TGCGCCAGCACTCTGGGACAGGGTTACAATGAGCAGTTCTTC. Based on the CDR3 plus reference TRBV5-1 and TRBJ2-1, the full variable domain is KAGVTQTPRYLIKTRGQQVTLSCSPISGHRSVSWYQQTPGQGLQFLFEYFSETQRNKGNFPGRFSGRQFSNSRSEMNVSTLELGDSALYLCASTLGQGYNEQFFGPGTRLTVL.